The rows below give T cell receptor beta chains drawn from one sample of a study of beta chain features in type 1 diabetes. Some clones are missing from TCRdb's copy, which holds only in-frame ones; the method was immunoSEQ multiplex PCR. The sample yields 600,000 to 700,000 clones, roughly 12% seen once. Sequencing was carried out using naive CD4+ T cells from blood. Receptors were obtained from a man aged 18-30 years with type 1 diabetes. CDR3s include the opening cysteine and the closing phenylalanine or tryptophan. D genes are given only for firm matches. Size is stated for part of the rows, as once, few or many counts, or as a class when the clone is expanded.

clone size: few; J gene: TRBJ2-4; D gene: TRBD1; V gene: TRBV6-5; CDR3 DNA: TGTGCCAGCAGGCCTACAGGGGGCGAGGGCATTCAGTACTTC; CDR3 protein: CASRPTGGEGIQYF
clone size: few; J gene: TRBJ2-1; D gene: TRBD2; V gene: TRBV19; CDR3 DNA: TGTGCCAGTAGTCGGACTAGACATGAGCAGTTCTTC; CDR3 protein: CASSRTRHEQFF
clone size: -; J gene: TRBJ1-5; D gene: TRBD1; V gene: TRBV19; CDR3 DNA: TGTGCCAGTAGTGCGAGAACAGGGGCCGGCGGGCAGCCCCAGCATTTT; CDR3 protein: CASSARTGAGGQPQHF
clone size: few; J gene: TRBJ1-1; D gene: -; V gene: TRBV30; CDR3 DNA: TGTGCCTGGAGCCCCATCTTCACAGGATTGTCTGAAGCTTTCTTT; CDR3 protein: CAWSPIFTGLSEAFF
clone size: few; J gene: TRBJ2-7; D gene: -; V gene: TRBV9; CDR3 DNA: TGTGCCAGCAGTCCCAGTGAAGAGCAGTACTTC; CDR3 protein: CASSPSEEQYF
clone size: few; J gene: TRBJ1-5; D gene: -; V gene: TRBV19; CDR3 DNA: TGTGCCAGTAGTCTGGACAGCACGGGCGATCAGCCCCAGCATTTT; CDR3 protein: CASSLDSTGDQPQHF
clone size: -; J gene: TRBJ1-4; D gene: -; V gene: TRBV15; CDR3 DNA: TGTGCCACCAGCAGAGATCGCGGGCGGGAAAAACTGTTTTTT; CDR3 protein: CATSRDRGREKLFF
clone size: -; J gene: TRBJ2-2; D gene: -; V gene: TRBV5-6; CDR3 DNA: TGTGCCAGCAGCTTGCCAGCGAACACCGGGGAGCTGTTTTTT; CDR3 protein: CASSLPANTGELFF
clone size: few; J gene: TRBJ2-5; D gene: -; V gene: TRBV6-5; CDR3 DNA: TGTGCCAGCAGCGAGTGGCACCAAGAGACCCAGTACTTC; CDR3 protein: CASSEWHQETQYF
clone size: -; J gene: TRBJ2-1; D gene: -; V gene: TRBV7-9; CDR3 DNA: TGTGCCAGCAGCTTAGCGATATATGCGGGGAGCTCCTACAATGAGCAGTTCTTC; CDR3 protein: CASSLAIYAGSSYNEQFF
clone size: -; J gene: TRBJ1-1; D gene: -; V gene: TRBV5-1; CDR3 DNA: TGCGCCAGCAGCCTGGTTTGGAACACTGAAGCTTTCTTT; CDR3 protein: CASSLVWNTEAFF
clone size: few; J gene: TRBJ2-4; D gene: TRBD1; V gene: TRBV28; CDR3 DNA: TGTGCCAGCAGTTCGGGACAGGTGATAGCCAAAAACATTCAGTACTTC; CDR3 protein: CASSSGQVIAKNIQYF
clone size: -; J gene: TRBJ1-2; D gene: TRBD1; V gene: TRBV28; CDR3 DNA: TGTGCCAGCAGGAAAGGACAGGGCTATGGCTACACCTTC; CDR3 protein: CASRKGQGYGYTF
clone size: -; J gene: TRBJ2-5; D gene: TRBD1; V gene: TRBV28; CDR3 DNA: TGTGCCAGCAGTTCAGGACAGGTCCAAGAGACCCAGTACTTC; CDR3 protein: CASSSGQVQETQYF
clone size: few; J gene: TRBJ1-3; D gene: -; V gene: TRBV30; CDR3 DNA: TGTGCCTGGAGCCCCGGGATACAGGTCCGTTTT; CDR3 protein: CAWSPGIQVRF
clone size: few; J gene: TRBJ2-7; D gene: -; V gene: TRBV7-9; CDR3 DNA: TGTGCCAGCAGCTTACTAGGGACAAGCTACGAGCAGTACTTC; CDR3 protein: CASSLLGTSYEQYF
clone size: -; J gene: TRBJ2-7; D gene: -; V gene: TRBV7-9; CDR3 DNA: TGTGCCAGCAGCTCCGGACGGGCTTACGAGCAGTACTTC; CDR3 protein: CASSSGRAYEQYF
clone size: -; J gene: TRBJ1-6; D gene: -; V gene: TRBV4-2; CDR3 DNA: TGTGCCAGCAGCCAAGACCGATCCATCTCGGGCTCACCCCTCCACTTT; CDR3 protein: CASSQDRSISGSPLHF
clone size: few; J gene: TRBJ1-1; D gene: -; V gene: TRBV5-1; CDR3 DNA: TGCGCCAGCAGCTTGGGTGGTGGGGTCAAAAAGCCTGAAGCTTTCTTT; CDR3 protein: CASSLGGGVKKPEAFF